The 5 T cell receptor beta chains below all came from one sample that was sequenced in a study of blood T cell repertoires in COVID-19. The assay was immunoSEQ multiplex PCR, and TCRdb's table has in-frame clones only and misses some. The table includes approximately 300,000 clones, approximately 90% detected once. Sequenced: PBMCs or T cells enriched from blood (not recorded which). The receptors stem from a woman under 40 who had been exposed to COVID-19.

The chain uses TRBV7-7 and TRBJ1-2; D perhaps matches TRBD1 (6 bases). This CDR3 has 11 residues. The V gene lost 11 bases and the J gene lost 8 bases, with 15 bases spanning the gap. In germline, CDR1 is SSHAT, CDR2 FNYEAQ (reference sequence). CDR3 region: CAVRAGEGYTF. CDR3 bases: TGTGCCGTGAGGGCAGGGGAGGGCTACACCTTC.

The gene calls are TRBV2 and TRBJ2-1; 14 bases fit TRBD2. The J segment lost 0 bases and the V segment lost 7 bases, leaving 17 bases of the junction unmatched. Germline V lookup: CDR1 SNHLY, CDR2 FYNNEI. This CDR3 has 21 residues. The CDR3 spells CASIEIWVGTSGGVSYNEQFF. The CDR3, as DNA: TGTGCCAGCATCGAAATTTGGGTAGGGACTAGCGGGGGAGTCTCCTACAATGAGCAGTTCTTC.

This chain uses TRBV5-8 with TRBJ1-4; D unclear. V lost 4 bases, J lost 15 bases, and 22 bases lay in between. The germline V gene has CDR1 SGHTS and CDR2 YDEGEE. The length of the CDR3 is 14 residues. The CDR3 DNA reads TGTGCCAGCAGCCGGGGAACTCCTAGGGAAAGGGTGTTTTTT. It codes for CASSRGTPRERVFF.

This sequence joins TRBV19 and TRBJ1-2; D call uncertain. From germline, CDR1 is LNHDA and CDR2 SQIVND (reference sequence). Trimming removed 6 bases from V and 8 bases from J, with 10 bases in between. CDR3 length: 11 amino acids. CDR3 amino acids: CASRLAEGYTF. The CDR3 bases are TGTGCCAGTAGGCTAGCCGAAGGCTACACCTTC.

The V and J genes are TRBV6-1 and TRBJ2-7; D gene ambiguous. V was shortened by 2 bases and J by 3 bases, with 14 bases between the two germline ends. The germline CDR1 and CDR2 sequences are MNHNS and SASEGT. The CDR3 runs to 15 residues. Here the CDR3 reads CASSETEGANYEQYF. The CDR3 nucleotides are TGTGCCAGCAGTGAAACGGAAGGAGCAAACTACGAGCAGTACTTC.